This T cell receptor beta chain originates from a study of T-cell reconstitution after alpha-beta-depleted transplantation in children. Looked up from germline, CDR1 is SGHRS and CDR2 is YFSETQ. The length of the CDR3 is 15 residues. V dropped 4 bases and J dropped 1 base, with 15 bases sitting between them. During its preparation, the TCRbeta library received unique molecular identifiers. TCRdb itself ran the PCR reads through MiXCR, one entry per CDR3 protein. The sample includes some 200,000 distinct CDR3 sequences, approximately 6.6% of them seen just once. Only a few counts were recorded for this clonotype.

The source material was PBMCs from the stem cell graft donor, sampled from the stem cell graft. V gene TRBV5-1 combines with J gene TRBJ2-7; maybe TRBD1 (7 bases). The receptor comes from a human donor who donated a stem cell graft to a child with Wiskott-Aldrich syndrome. The chain's CDR3 is CASSPSGGMSYEQYF. The CDR3, as DNA: TGCGCCAGCAGCCCCTCAGGGGGGATGTCCTACGAGCAGTACTTC.